The 29 T cell receptor beta chains reported below all come from one sample, sequenced in a study of cytomegalovirus exposure and HLA in healthy donors. This PCR relied on a set of 60 Vbeta primers and 13 Jbeta primers. The data were produced by immunoSEQ multiplex PCR, yet TCRdb's version contains in-frame clones alone and is incomplete. The profile covers around 100,000 clones, with around 74% appearing a single time and under 2% taken by the ten largest. Sequencing used PBMCs. Receptor source: a woman aged 35 to 49 in good health and CMV-seronegative.

V usage is TRBV11-2 and J usage is TRBJ2-3, with 8 bases aligning to TRBD2. Germline V gene sequence: CDR1 SGHAT, CDR2 FQNNGV. The CDR3 loop spans 19 amino acids. V lost 0 bases and J lost 0; bases outside the gene matches: 11. DNA of the CDR3: TGTGCCAGCAGCTTAGAGACGAAAGCGGGAGACGTTAGCACAGATACGCAGTATTTT. Translated: CASSLETKAGDVSTDTQYF. Full variable domain (missing parts from reference TRBV11-2 and TRBJ2-3): EAGVAQSPRYKIIEKRQSVAFWCNPISGHATLYWYQQILGQGPKLLIQFQNNGVVDDSQLPKDRFSAERLKGVDSTLKIQPAKLEDSAVYLCASSLETKAGDVSTDTQYFGPGTRLTVL.

This rearrangement joins TRBV28 to TRBJ2-2, with TRBD1 as a possible D gene (6 bases). This CDR3 contains 15 residues. Trimming shortened V by 3 bases and J by 3 bases, and 11 bases separated the two germline ends. In germline, CDR1 is MDHEN, CDR2 SYDVKM. Written as DNA, the CDR3 is TGTGCCAGCAGTTTTGGGGGCGTGGACACCGGGGAGCTGTTTTTT. Its protein is CASSFGGVDTGELFF.

CDR3 in amino acids: CASSGRGNYGYTF. The CDR3 DNA follows: TGCGCCAGTTCGGGGAGGGGGAACTATGGCTACACCTTC. The chain couples TRBV4-3 to TRBJ1-2; perhaps TRBD1 as D (6 bases). The CDR3 runs 13 residues. V was shortened by 9 bases and J by 2 bases, with 13 bases between the two germline ends. Germline values: CDR1 LGHNA, CDR2 YSLEER.

The CDR3: CASSQDALAGVNTQYF. CDR3 coding DNA: TGCGCCAGCAGCCAAGATGCACTAGCGGGAGTGAATACGCAGTATTTT. The gene calls are TRBV4-1 and TRBJ2-3; 11 bases align to TRBD2. V shed 0 bases and J 7 bases; nucleotides not matched to a gene: 6. Germline values: CDR1 MGHRA, CDR2 YSYEKL. The length of the CDR3 is 16 residues.

The chain combines TRBV9 with TRBJ1-1; 7 positions agree with TRBD1. The CDR3 runs 16 residues. Germline trimming cut 2 bases from V and 0 bases from J; bases unmatched to any gene: 7. Germline V gives CDR1 SGDLS, CDR2 YYNGEE. The CDR3 loop is CASSVGGGQLNTEAFF. The CDR3 coding sequence is TGTGCCAGCAGCGTCGGAGGGGGACAGCTGAACACTGAAGCTTTCTTT. Full variable domain (remainder filled in from reference TRBV9 and TRBJ1-1): DSGVTQTPKHLITATGQRVTLRCSPRSGDLSVYWYQQSLDQGLQFLIQYYNGEERAKGNILERFSAQQFPDLHSELNLSSLELGDSALYFCASSVGGGQLNTEAFFGQGTRLTVV.

CDR3: CASSQEIGVTEAFF. The DNA of the CDR3 is TGCGCCAGCAGCCAAGAGATAGGGGTGACTGAAGCTTTCTTT. The chain is built from TRBV4-3 and TRBJ1-1; perhaps TRBD1 as D (5 bases). Trimming took off 0 bases at V and 5 bases at J, with 10 bases between the two ends. Germline CDR1 is LGHNA and CDR2 is YSLEER. CDR3 length: 14 amino acids.

The chain combines TRBV27 with TRBJ2-3, with 9 bases aligning to TRBD2. The CDR3 contains 15 residues. The germline gives CDR1 MNHEY, CDR2 SMNVEV (reference sequence). Losses at the gene ends were 6 bases for V and 2 bases for J; bases not matched to a gene: 6. CDR3 nucleotides: TGTGCCAGCAGCAAGACTAGCGGATTCACAGATACGCAGTATTTT. Residues: CASSKTSGFTDTQYF.

This clone came up a few times. CDR3 in amino acids: CASSLARTEETQYF. The DNA for the CDR3 is TGTGCCAGCAGCTTAGCCCGGACAGAAGAGACCCAGTACTTC. The gene calls are TRBV11-1 and TRBJ2-5, with TRBD1 as a possible D gene (6 bases). The length of the CDR3 is 14 residues. Germline lookup yields CDR1 SGHAT and CDR2 FQDESV (reference sequence). V was trimmed by 0 bases and J by 3 bases, leaving 8 bases between them.

In its sample, this clone was seen a few times. The V gene is TRBV9, the J gene TRBJ1-1, with D perhaps TRBD1 (5 bases). The CDR3 is 14 residues long. Between the trimmed V and J ends, which lost 4 bases and 1 base, there was a span of 11 bases. The germline V gene has CDR1 SGDLS and CDR2 YYNGEE. CDR3 DNA sequence: TGTGCCAGCAGCCCGGGGGGGGAGAACACTGAAGCTTTCTTT. Translating gives CASSPGGENTEAFF.

The chain has TRBV7-3 and TRBJ2-2, with 8 bases identical to TRBD2. CDR1 SGHTA and CDR2 FQGTGA come from the germline V gene. CDR3 length equals 16 residues. Unmatched junction bases numbered 2, after V lost 1 base and J lost 1 base. CDR3 bases: TGTGCCAGCAGCTTAAATAGCGGGGTGAACACCGGGGAGCTGTTTTTT. It yields the protein CASSLNSGVNTGELFF.

Only one count was recorded for this clone. The J gene is TRBJ2-2, the V gene TRBV11-3, with D tentatively TRBD2 (6 bases). The CDR3 spans 15 residues. Trimming stripped 4 bases from V and 0 bases from J, with 9 bases between. Germline V gene sequence: CDR1 SGHNT, CDR2 YENEEA. The CDR3 DNA is TGTGCCAGCAGCTCCAAGCGGGCGAACACCGGGGAGCTGTTTTTT. Translated, it gives CASSSKRANTGELFF.

The chain uses TRBV6-1 and TRBJ2-7, with D possibly TRBD2 on 6 matching bases. The V gene's germline CDR1 is MNHNS and CDR2 SASEGT. The CDR3 loop spans 16 amino acids. V lost 3 bases to trimming and J lost 5 bases, with 20 bases between them. For the CDR3, the DNA is TGTGCCAGCAGTGAGATTAGGACGGGGGTAGATAACGAGCAGTACTTC. Protein sequence: CASSEIRTGVDNEQYF.

The chain links TRBV21-1 to TRBJ2-2; TRBD2 was called by the table and not checked on the DNA. TRBV21-1 is labeled a pseudogene. The length of the CDR3 is 17 residues. The CDR3 nucleotides are TGTGCCAGCAGCACTAGCGGGGGGCCCTCGAACACCGGGGAGCTGTTTTTT. This sequence encodes CASSTSGGPSNTGELFF.

This chain links TRBV6-6 with TRBJ1-2, with D perhaps matching TRBD1 (6 bases). Germline values: CDR1 MNHNY, CDR2 SVGAGI (reference sequence). The CDR3 extends over 15 amino acids. V lost 0 bases and J lost 8, with 16 bases in between. CDR3 coding DNA: TGTGCCAGCAGTTACTCACCCGAACAGGGCGGGGGCTACACCTTC. This codes for CASSYSPEQGGGYTF.

This clone occurred a few times. This sequence joins TRBV11-2 and TRBJ2-7; 16 bases agree with TRBD2. V lost 5 bases, J lost 2 bases, and 9 bases stayed unmatched. The CDR3 totals 18 residues. Germline loops: CDR1 SGHAT, CDR2 FQNNGV. CDR3 in DNA: TGTGCCAGCAGCCAGGGACTAGCGGGAGGGGTAAAGACCTACGAGCAGTACTTC. Translated: CASSQGLAGGVKTYEQYF.

This chain uses TRBV5-1 with TRBJ1-2, with TRBD1 matching over 8 bases. Per the germline V gene, CDR1 is SGHRS and CDR2 is YFSETQ. The CDR3 is 13 residues long. The junction had 3 bases not matched to a gene; V was cut back by 2 bases and J by 6 bases. CDR3 sequence (DNA): TGCGCCAGCAGCTTAGGACAGGGAAATGGCTACACCTTC. Protein: CASSLGQGNGYTF.

V and J are TRBV15 and TRBJ2-3, with TRBD2 identical over 9 bases. The CDR3 extends over 17 amino acids. The J segment lost 3 bases and the V segment lost 3 bases, leaving 10 bases of the junction unmatched. Germline CDR1 and CDR2: LNHNV and YYDKDF (reference sequence). The CDR3, as DNA: TGTGCCACCAGCAGCGCCGGGACTAGCACATTAACAGATACGCAGTATTTT. This translates into CATSSAGTSTLTDTQYF.

This clone has just a few counts. The rearrangement uses TRBV10-2 and TRBJ2-1; 9 bases are shared with TRBD2. V lost 2 bases and J lost 7; bases outside the gene matches: 3. The CDR3 has 14 residues. The germline CDR1 and CDR2 sequences are WSHSY and SAAADI. CDR3 sequence: CASSEGLAWNEQFF. The CDR3 region has the DNA TGCGCCAGCAGTGAGGGACTAGCGTGGAATGAGCAGTTCTTC.

The chain has TRBV27 and TRBJ1-2; D may be TRBD1 (5 bases). The germline gives CDR1 MNHEY, CDR2 SMNVEV (reference sequence). The length of the CDR3 is 12 residues. Trimming removed 8 bases from V and 1 base from J, with 8 bases in between. CDR3 DNA: TGTGCCAGCGAGGGACTTAACTATGGCTACACCTTC. This sequence encodes CASEGLNYGYTF.

J is TRBJ2-3 and V is TRBV6-1, with TRBD2 matching over 7 bases. The germline CDR1 and CDR2 sequences are MNHNS and SASEGT. The CDR3 length is 15 residues. V lost 5 bases and J lost 2; bases outside the gene matches: 7. CDR3 nucleotides: TGTGCCAGCAGTCGAGGGGCGGGGGACACAGATACGCAGTATTTT. Its protein product is CASSRGAGDTDTQYF.

This clone was seen just once. The genes are TRBV6-5 and TRBJ2-5; 9 bases are shared with TRBD2. Germline CDR1 reads MNHEY; CDR2 reads SVGAGI. Unmatched junction bases numbered 4, after V lost 0 bases and J lost 5 bases. The CDR3 length is 15 residues. The CDR3 bases are TGTGCCAGCAGTTACTCTAAGCGGGGGGTCGAGACCCAGTACTTC. It codes for CASSYSKRGVETQYF.

The chain recombines TRBV5-1 with TRBJ2-2; D may be TRBD2 (5 bases). V was pared by 5 bases and J by 1 base, with 6 bases between. Germline V CDR1 and CDR2: SGHRS, YFSETQ. CDR3 size: 13 residues. For the CDR3, the DNA is TGCGCCAGCAGGACTATGAACACCGGGGAGCTGTTTTTT. Its translation: CASRTMNTGELFF.

The CDR3 DNA sequence: TGTGCCAGCTCACCAGGGGCTAGCGGGGCCTACGAGCAGTACTTC. It translates to CASSPGASGAYEQYF. V usage is TRBV18 and J usage is TRBJ2-5; TRBD2 matches at 9 bases. TRBJ2-7 explains the end of the DNA better; the J call may be wrong. The germline CDR1 and CDR2 sequences are KGHSH and LQKENI. There are 15 residues in the CDR3.

This clone occurred once. The CDR3 is CASSDQPGGVQETQYF. The CDR3 DNA reads as TGCGCCAGCAGCGATCAGCCGGGGGGGGTCCAAGAGACCCAGTACTTC. The chain recombines TRBV5-1 with TRBJ2-5; 8 bases agree with TRBD2. The V segment lost 4 bases and the J segment 1 base; nucleotides outside the gene matches: 9. The CDR3 has 16 amino acids. Per germline, CDR1 SGHRS and CDR2 YFSETQ.

By share, this clone counts as medium-sized. The chain combines TRBV6-1 with TRBJ2-4; 8 positions agree with TRBD2. J gave up 8 bases and V 1 base, and 10 bases lay outside the gene matches. Germline CDR1 is MNHNS and CDR2 is SASEGT. The CDR3 runs 16 residues. The CDR3 spells CASSEGAGEGGDIQYF. As DNA, the CDR3 is TGTGCCAGCAGTGAAGGAGCGGGGGAGGGGGGGGACATTCAGTACTTC.

This clone was counted only a few times. This chain uses TRBV7-9 with TRBJ2-3, with a tentative D call TRBD2 (5 bases). The germline V gene has CDR1 SEHNR and CDR2 FQNEAQ (reference sequence). The length of the CDR3 is 15 residues. The ends were cut back, 6 bases at V and 6 bases at J, with 19 bases in the middle. The CDR3 DNA reads as TGTGCCAGCAGTCCTCACGAGGGTGTGAAGGATACGCAGTATTTT. This gives the protein CASSPHEGVKDTQYF.

In its sample, this clone was seen once. This chain joins TRBV7-9 and TRBJ2-3, with TRBD2 matching 11 bases. After removal of 5 bases from V and 4 bases from J, the junction contained 14 bases not matched to a gene. Germline loops: CDR1 SEHNR, CDR2 FQNEAQ (reference sequence). There are 18 residues in the CDR3. This chain's CDR3 is CASSLTPIAGGHPDTQYF. For the CDR3, the DNA is TGTGCCAGCAGCCTGACACCAATAGCGGGAGGGCACCCAGATACGCAGTATTTT.

V usage is TRBV30 and J usage is TRBJ2-1; 10 nucleotides align to TRBD2. V lost 0 bases and J lost 10; bases outside the gene matches: 9. The CDR3 is 15 amino acids. Germline lookup yields CDR1 GTSNPN and CDR2 SVGIG (reference sequence). CDR3 nucleotides: TGTGCCTGGAGTGTGTCGAGCGGGGGGGCTACCGAGCAGTTCTTC. Amino acids: CAWSVSSGGATEQFF.

The J gene is TRBJ2-3, the V gene TRBV5-5, with TRBD2 matching 10 bases. Germline loops: CDR1 SGHKS, CDR2 YYEKEE (reference sequence). J was trimmed by 2 bases and V by 3 bases; bases with no gene match: 9. The CDR3 totals 17 residues. The CDR3 sequence is CASSSGPSGGNTDTQYF. In nucleotides, the CDR3 is TGTGCCAGCAGCTCTGGGCCTAGCGGGGGAAACACAGATACGCAGTATTTT. The variable domain in full, completed from reference TRBV5-5 and TRBJ2-3, reads DAGVTQSPTHLIKTRGQQVTLRCSPISGHKSVSWYQQVLGQGPQFIFQYYEKEERGRGNFPDRFSARQFPNYSSELNVNALLLGDSALYLCASSSGPSGGNTDTQYFGPGTRLTVL.